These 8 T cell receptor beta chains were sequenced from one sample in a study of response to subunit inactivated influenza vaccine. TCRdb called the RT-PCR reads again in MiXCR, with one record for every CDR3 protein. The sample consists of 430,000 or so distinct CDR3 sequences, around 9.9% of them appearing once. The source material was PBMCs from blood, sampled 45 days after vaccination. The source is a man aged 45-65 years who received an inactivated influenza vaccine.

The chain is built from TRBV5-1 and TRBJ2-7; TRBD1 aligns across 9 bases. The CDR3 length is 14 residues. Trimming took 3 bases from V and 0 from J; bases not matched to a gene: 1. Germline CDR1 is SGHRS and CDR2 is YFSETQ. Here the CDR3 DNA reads TGCGCCAGCAGCTCACAGGGGGCCTCCTACGAGCAGTACTTC. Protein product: CASSSQGASYEQYF.

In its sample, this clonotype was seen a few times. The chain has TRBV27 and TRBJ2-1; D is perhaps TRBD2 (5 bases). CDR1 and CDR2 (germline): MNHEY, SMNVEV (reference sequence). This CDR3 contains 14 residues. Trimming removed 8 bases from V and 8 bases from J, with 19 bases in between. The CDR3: CASLGRGNSDEQFF. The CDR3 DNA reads TGTGCCAGCCTGGGCCGGGGAAATTCAGATGAGCAGTTCTTC.

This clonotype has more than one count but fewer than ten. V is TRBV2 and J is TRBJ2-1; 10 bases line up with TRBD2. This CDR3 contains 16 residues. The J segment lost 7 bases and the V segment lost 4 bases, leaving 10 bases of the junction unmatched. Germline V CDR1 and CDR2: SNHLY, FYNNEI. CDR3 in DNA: TGTGCCAGCAGTGCCTCGGGCCTAGCGGGAGTAAATGAGCAGTTCTTC. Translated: CASSASGLAGVNEQFF.

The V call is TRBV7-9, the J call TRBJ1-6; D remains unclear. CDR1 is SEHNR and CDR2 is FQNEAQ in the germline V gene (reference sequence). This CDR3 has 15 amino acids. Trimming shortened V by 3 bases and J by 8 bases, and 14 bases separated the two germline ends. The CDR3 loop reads CASSFFRAGDSPLHF. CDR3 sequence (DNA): TGTGCCAGCAGCTTCTTTCGGGCGGGTGATTCACCCCTCCACTTT. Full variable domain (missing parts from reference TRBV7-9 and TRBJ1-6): DTGVSQNPRHKITKRGQNVTFRCDPISEHNRLYWYRQTLGQGPEFLTYFQNEAQLEKSRLLSDRFSAERPKGSFSTLEIQRTEQGDSAMYLCASSFFRAGDSPLHFGNGTRLTVT.

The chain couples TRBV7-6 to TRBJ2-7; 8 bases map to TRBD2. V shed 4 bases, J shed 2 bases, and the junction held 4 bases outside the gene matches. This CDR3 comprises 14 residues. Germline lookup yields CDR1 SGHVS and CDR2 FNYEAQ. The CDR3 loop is CASSSGLDPYEQYF. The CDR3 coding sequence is TGTGCCAGCAGCTCGGGACTAGACCCCTACGAGCAGTACTTC.

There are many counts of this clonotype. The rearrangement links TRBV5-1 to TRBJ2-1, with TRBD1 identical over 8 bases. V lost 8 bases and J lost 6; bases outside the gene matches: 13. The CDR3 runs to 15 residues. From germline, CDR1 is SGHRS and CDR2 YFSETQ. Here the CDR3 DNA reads TGCGCCAGTGCCCAGAAAGGACAGGGCGGCAATGAGCAGTTCTTC. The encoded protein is CASAQKGQGGNEQFF.

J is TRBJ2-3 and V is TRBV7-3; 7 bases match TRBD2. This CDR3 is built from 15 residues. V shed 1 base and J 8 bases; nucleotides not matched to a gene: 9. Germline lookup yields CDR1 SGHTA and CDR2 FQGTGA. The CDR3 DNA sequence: TGTGCCAGCAGCTTAATGGGGGGGGGAAGGAGTACGCAGTATTTT. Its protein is CASSLMGGGRSTQYF.

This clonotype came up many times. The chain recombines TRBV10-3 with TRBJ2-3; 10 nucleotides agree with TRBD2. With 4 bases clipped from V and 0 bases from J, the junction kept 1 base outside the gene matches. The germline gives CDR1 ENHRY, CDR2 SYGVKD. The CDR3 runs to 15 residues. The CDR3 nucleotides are TGTGCCATCAGTGGACTAGCGGGTAGCACAGATACGCAGTATTTT. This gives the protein CAISGLAGSTDTQYF.